A single sample gave rise to the 4 T cell receptor beta chains below, sequenced in a study of shared clonotypes between healthy human individuals. CD8 cells classed as naive were CD45RO-negative and positively selected for CCR7, excluding terminally differentiated effector memory CD45RA+ cells. Profiled with immunoSEQ multiplex PCR; TCRdb holds only in-frame clones, not every one. The sample contains roughly 2,000,000 clones, 85% to 95% of which appear only once. Sequenced: naive CD8+ T cells sorted from blood. These receptors came from a man between 18 and 35 years old in good health.

This chain connects TRBV15 to TRBJ2-7, with D perhaps matching TRBD1 (6 bases). CDR3 length: 14 amino acids. Trimming stripped 1 base from V and 5 bases from J, with 12 bases between. The germline V gene encodes CDR1 LNHNV and CDR2 YYDKDF (reference sequence). CDR3 loop: CATSRVDSSDEQYF. CDR3 nucleotide sequence: TGTGCCACCAGCAGAGTGGACAGTTCCGACGAGCAGTACTTC.

The rearrangement links TRBV11-2 to TRBJ2-1, with 14 bases lining up with TRBD2. The length of the CDR3 is 18 residues. CDR1 and CDR2 (germline): SGHAT, FQNNGV. V lost 4 bases and J lost 0; bases outside the gene matches: 5. CDR3 residues: CASSWGLAGVFSYNEQFF. DNA of the CDR3: TGTGCCAGCAGCTGGGGACTAGCGGGGGTTTTCTCCTACAATGAGCAGTTCTTC.

Here the CDR3 reads CASSMRTSGYTGELFF. The DNA for the CDR3 is TGCGCCAGCAGTATGCGGACTAGCGGGTACACCGGGGAGCTGTTTTTT. The chain couples TRBV5-1 to TRBJ2-2; 11 positions match TRBD2. CDR3 size: 16 residues. J lost 3 bases, V lost 5 bases, and 6 bases had no gene match. Germline V gene sequence: CDR1 SGHRS, CDR2 YFSETQ.

The chain joins TRBV6-1 to TRBJ2-5, with 7 bases identical to TRBD1. With V trimmed by 2 bases and J by 4 bases, 4 bases remained unmatched. Germline V CDR1 and CDR2: MNHNS, SASEGT. This CDR3 region has 14 residues. The CDR3, as DNA: TGTGCCAGCAGTGAACAGACAGGGACAGAGACCCAGTACTTC. Translation: CASSEQTGTETQYF.